This TCR beta chain was found in a study of T cells in narcolepsy. Using immunoSEQ multiplex PCR, the repertoire was profiled, and TCRdb retains in-frame clones only, with some absent. The repertoire consists of 20,000 to 30,000 clones, with roughly four fifths occurring once and the leading ten covering 0.71%. The V gene's germline CDR1 is SGHNT and CDR2 YENEEA. V shed 2 bases and J 5 bases; nucleotides not matched to a gene: 4. The CDR3 contains 16 residues. Sequenced material: CD45RA- memory CD4+ T cells from PBMCs. The source of this sequence is a human donor with narcolepsy. The chain couples TRBV11-3 to TRBJ2-2, with 11 bases lining up with TRBD2. The DNA of the CDR3 is TGTGCCAGCAGCTTAACTAGCGGGAGCGGAACCGGGGAGCTGTTTTTT. Translated: CASSLTSGSGTGELFF.